The 17 T cell receptor beta chains listed next were all sequenced from one sample in a study of T cell repertoires in cytomegalovirus infection. TCRdb recomputed calls from the reads with MiXCR, one row per CDR3 protein. The sample yields 150,000 to 200,000 distinct CDR3 sequences, about 15% seen once. Sequenced material: PBMCs. Every receptor here comes from a human donor in good health (CMV status not recorded). Some clones in this sample may be carry-over from other donors' samples.

The V call is TRBV5-1, the J call TRBJ1-5; 8 bases agree with TRBD1. V dropped 4 bases and J dropped 4; count of bases not matched to a gene: 7. Germline V gives CDR1 SGHRS, CDR2 YFSETQ. This CDR3 is built from 15 residues. The DNA for the CDR3 is TGCGCCAGCAGCAAGACAGGGGATGGGAATCAGCCCCAGCATTTT. It translates to CASSKTGDGNQPQHF.

The chain uses TRBV10-3 and TRBJ1-2; 7 bases align to TRBD1. This CDR3 has 13 residues. From germline, CDR1 is ENHRY and CDR2 SYGVKD. Trimming at V came to 10 bases and at J to 5 bases, leaving 10 bases not matched to a gene. CDR3 region: CATSGTAGYGYTF. The CDR3 bases are TGTGCCACAAGTGGGACAGCCGGATATGGCTACACCTTC.

In this sample, this clonotype turned up many times. The gene calls are TRBV28 and TRBJ1-2; a possible D gene is TRBD1 (5 bases). Deletions cut 5 bases from V and 7 bases from J, with 11 bases between. CDR1 is MDHEN and CDR2 is SYDVKM in the germline V gene. This CDR3 contains 12 residues. CDR3 sequence reads: CASSTGESGYTF. CDR3 DNA sequence: TGTGCCAGCAGTACGGGGGAATCTGGCTACACCTTC.

This clonotype was found many times. V usage is TRBV29-1 and J usage is TRBJ2-5; TRBD2 agrees at 7 bases. Unmatched junction bases numbered 3, after V lost 4 bases and J lost 4 bases. Germline V gives CDR1 SQVTM, CDR2 ANQGSEA. The length of the CDR3 is 12 residues. The CDR3 DNA is TGCAGCGTTGCCGGCGGGGGAGAGACCCAGTACTTC. Translation gives CSVAGGGETQYF.

This clonotype occurred a few times. J is TRBJ2-3 and V is TRBV7-9, with D unresolved. This CDR3 region has 12 residues. V lost 5 bases, J lost 3 bases, and 6 bases lay in between. The germline V gene encodes CDR1 SEHNR and CDR2 FQNEAQ (reference sequence). The CDR3, as DNA: TGTGCCAGCAGCATCGGGACAGATACGCAGTATTTT. It is translated as CASSIGTDTQYF.

This clonotype came up many times. V and J are TRBV7-9 and TRBJ1-2; D unclear. Between the trimmed V and J ends, which lost 5 bases and 2 bases, there was a span of 12 bases. The CDR3 has 14 residues. Germline values: CDR1 SEHNR, CDR2 FQNEAQ (reference sequence). In DNA form, the CDR3 reads TGTGCCAGCAGCCCCATACAGCTAAACTATGGCTACACCTTC. Its protein product is CASSPIQLNYGYTF.

This clonotype came up many times. The CDR3 spells CASSQFRQGTTEAFF. CDR3 DNA: TGTGCCAGCAGCCAATTTCGACAGGGTACCACTGAAGCTTTCTTT. The chain is built from TRBV3-1 and TRBJ1-1; 7 bases are shared with TRBD1. The CDR3 extends over 15 amino acids. From germline, CDR1 is LGHDT and CDR2 YNNKEL (reference sequence). V dropped 2 bases and J dropped 4; count of bases not matched to a gene: 7.

The chain employs TRBV29-1 and TRBJ2-3; 14 bases agree with TRBD2. J gave up 1 base and V 6 bases, and 12 bases lay outside the gene matches. This CDR3 comprises 18 residues. Per the germline V gene, CDR1 is SQVTM and CDR2 is ANQGSEA. CDR3 residues: CSVLTSGRAYVGTDTQYF. For the CDR3, the DNA is TGCAGCGTCCTGACTAGCGGGAGGGCCTATGTGGGCACAGATACGCAGTATTTT.

V is TRBV10-3 and J is TRBJ2-3; D not certain. Germline V lookup: CDR1 ENHRY, CDR2 SYGVKD. Trimming stripped 6 bases from V and 5 bases from J, with 9 bases between. CDR3 length: 12 residues. CDR3 region: CAISEIEDTQYF. The CDR3 region has the DNA TGTGCCATCAGCGAGATTGAAGATACGCAGTATTTT.

This clonotype was seen repeatedly, ten times or more. V usage is TRBV5-4 and J usage is TRBJ2-7; 7 nucleotides match TRBD1. The germline V gene encodes CDR1 SGHNT and CDR2 YYREEE (reference sequence). With 0 bases clipped from V and 0 bases from J, the junction kept 6 bases outside the gene matches. CDR3 size: 16 residues. CDR3 residues: CASSLGRDRSSYEQYF. The CDR3 bases are TGTGCCAGCAGCTTGGGCCGGGACAGAAGCTCCTACGAGCAGTACTTC.

The rearrangement uses TRBV20-1 and TRBJ1-6; maybe TRBD1 (6 bases). V gave up 3 bases and J gave up 0 bases, with 21 bases separating them. Germline CDR1 DFQATT, CDR2 SNEGSKA (reference sequence). The CDR3 covers 19 residues. The CDR3 DNA follows: TGCAGTGCTAGCAGGACAGTTACGATCGGGGGCTCCTATAATTCACCCCTCCACTTT. Its translation is CSASRTVTIGGSYNSPLHF.

This chain connects TRBV10-3 to TRBJ2-1; 8 bases are a match to TRBD1. Per germline, CDR1 ENHRY and CDR2 SYGVKD. The CDR3 is 13 amino acids. V was clipped by 6 bases and J by 5 bases; unmatched bases: 3. The CDR3 bases are TGTGCCATCAGCCAGGGGGCCGACAATGAGCAGTTCTTC. Translating it yields CAISQGADNEQFF.

The rearrangement uses TRBV7-9 and TRBJ2-2; TRBD2 matches 7 bases. V shed 6 bases, J shed 4 bases, and the junction held 11 bases outside the gene matches. The CDR3 extends over 16 amino acids. Germline CDR1 and CDR2: SEHNR and FQNEAQ (reference sequence). CDR3 sequence (DNA): TGTGCCAGCAGACGCCCGGCGGGAGATGGCACCGGGGAGCTGTTTTTT. It yields the protein CASRRPAGDGTGELFF.

The rearrangement links TRBV20-1 to TRBJ2-1; TRBD2 aligns across 11 bases. CDR3 length equals 16 residues. Germline V gene sequence: CDR1 DFQATT, CDR2 SNEGSKA (reference sequence). V trimming: 1 base; J trimming: 6 bases; junction bases outside the gene matches: 8. CDR3 nucleotides: TGCAGTGCTAGAGCCGTTAGCGGGGGGGTAAGCAATGAGCAGTTCTTC. Residues: CSARAVSGGVSNEQFF.

This clonotype was seen once. This chain uses TRBV9 with TRBJ2-3; D may be TRBD1 or TRBD2 (5 bases each). The CDR3 loop spans 16 amino acids. Trimming removed 0 bases at V and 1 base at J, with 12 bases between. Germline V gene data show CDR1 as SGDLS and CDR2 as YYNGEE. CDR3 sequence reads: CASSVEGTGRTDTQYF. CDR3 in DNA: TGTGCCAGCAGCGTAGAGGGGACGGGGCGCACAGATACGCAGTATTTT. Variable domain in full (rest from reference TRBV9 and TRBJ2-3): DSGVTQTPKHLITATGQRVTLRCSPRSGDLSVYWYQQSLDQGLQFLIQYYNGEERAKGNILERFSAQQFPDLHSELNLSSLELGDSALYFCASSVEGTGRTDTQYFGPGTRLTVL.

V usage is TRBV28 and J usage is TRBJ1-1, with D hard to call. Per the germline V gene, CDR1 is MDHEN and CDR2 is SYDVKM. V was clipped by 6 bases and J by 3 bases, with 11 bases between them. The CDR3 runs to 13 residues. Here the CDR3 DNA reads TGTGCCAGCAGCCCCTCTGGATACACTGAAGCTTTCTTT. Amino acids: CASSPSGYTEAFF.

The chain uses TRBV5-3 and TRBJ2-1; D perhaps matches TRBD1 (6 bases). TRBV5-3 carries the ORF label, with uncertain function. CDR3 length: 11 residues. Trimming pared 8 bases from V and 7 bases from J, leaving 10 bases between. DNA of the CDR3: TGTGCCAGCAGGGGCCCGAATGAGCAGTTCTTC. This encodes CASRGPNEQFF.